Each of the 10 T cell receptor beta chains below was sequenced from the same sample in a study of T cells in Graves' hyperthyroidism and ophthalmopathy. The source material, RNA transcripts, was used to amplify TCR beta CDR3 regions. In the first-round RT-PCR of the TCR CDR3, the HTBI primer set was used. Using its own MiXCR run on the multiplex PCR reads, TCRdb lists one record per CDR3 protein. The table lists around 560,000 distinct CDR3 sequences, approximately 16% of them singletons. Sequencing was done on a sample of blood. These TCRs come from a young woman with Graves' hyperthyroidism.

The chain combines TRBV6-1 with TRBJ2-2; 9 positions match TRBD2. Germline V gene data show CDR1 as MNHNS and CDR2 as SASEGT. The CDR3 sequence is 18 residues long. Unmatched junction bases numbered 14, after V lost 6 bases and J lost 3 bases. CDR3 loop: CASSHGFAGGPDTGELFF. The CDR3 nucleotides are TGTGCCAGCAGCCACGGGTTTGCGGGGGGGCCAGACACCGGGGAGCTGTTTTTT.

This clonotype was observed a few times. The rearrangement joins TRBV3-1 to TRBJ1-1; D is unresolved. CDR1 is LGHDT, CDR2 YNNKEL, per germline (reference sequence). This CDR3 comprises 12 residues. V lost 2 bases and J lost 3, with 4 bases in between. CDR3 amino acids: CASSQMDTEAFF. In DNA form, the CDR3 reads TGTGCCAGCAGCCAAATGGACACTGAAGCTTTCTTT.

This clonotype was seen repeatedly, ten times or more. The chain is built from TRBV7-8 and TRBJ2-3; 11 bases fit TRBD2. The CDR3 has 16 residues. Per germline, CDR1 SGHVS and CDR2 FQNEAQ. V shed 2 bases and J 6 bases; nucleotides not matched to a gene: 7. CDR3 DNA sequence: TGTGCCAGCAGCTTAATCTCGACTAGCGGGGTCGATACGCAGTATTTT. It is translated as CASSLISTSGVDTQYF.

As DNA, the CDR3 is TGTGCCAGCAGTTACCAAGGACTAGCGCCGACCTACGAGCAGTACTTC. This sequence encodes CASSYQGLAPTYEQYF. The rearrangement uses TRBV6-5 and TRBJ2-7; 9 nucleotides match TRBD2. CDR1 is MNHEY, CDR2 SVGAGI, per germline. V lost 2 bases and J lost 2; bases outside the gene matches: 7. This CDR3 contains 16 residues.

This sequence joins TRBV9 and TRBJ2-3; D unresolved. The germline V gene has CDR1 SGDLS and CDR2 YYNGEE. The CDR3 extends over 16 amino acids. V dropped 0 bases and J dropped 2 bases, with 13 bases sitting between them. The CDR3 here is CASSVETHSLTDTQYF. CDR3 bases: TGTGCCAGCAGCGTAGAGACACACTCCCTCACAGATACGCAGTATTTT.

This clonotype was counted at least ten times. The chain is built from TRBV7-9 and TRBJ2-7; a possible D gene is TRBD2 (6 bases). This CDR3 region has 13 residues. With 5 bases removed from V and 0 bases from J, the gap between germline ends came to 8 bases. Germline CDR1 SEHNR, CDR2 FQNEAQ (reference sequence). This chain's CDR3 is CASSADYSYEQYF. CDR3 DNA sequence: TGTGCCAGCAGCGCGGACTACTCCTACGAGCAGTACTTC. Full variable domain (rest looked up from reference TRBV7-9 and TRBJ2-7): DTGVSQNPRHKITKRGQNVTFRCDPISEHNRLYWYRQTLGQGPEFLTYFQNEAQLEKSRLLSDRFSAERPKGSFSTLEIQRTEQGDSAMYLCASSADYSYEQYFGPGTRLTVT.

In this sample, this clonotype turned up a few times. The chain employs TRBV7-2 and TRBJ2-7; weak D call: TRBD2 (6 bases). The CDR3 sequence is 15 residues long. Germline values: CDR1 SGHTA, CDR2 FQGNSA. With 2 bases removed from V and 5 bases from J, the gap between germline ends came to 16 bases. CDR3 bases: TGTGCCAGCAGCTTAAGCGGGCCCCCGCTAAACGAGCAGTACTTC. This codes for CASSLSGPPLNEQYF.

This clonotype was counted only a few times. This chain connects TRBV20-1 to TRBJ1-5; 9 bases line up with TRBD1. Germline V gene sequence: CDR1 DFQATT, CDR2 SNEGSKA (reference sequence). The CDR3 has 15 residues. After removal of 3 bases from V and 1 base from J, the junction contained 4 bases not matched to a gene. CDR3 protein: CSASPTGGSNQPQHF. The CDR3 nucleotides are TGCAGTGCTAGCCCGACAGGGGGGAGCAATCAGCCCCAGCATTTT.

The chain links TRBV19 to TRBJ1-2; TRBD1 aligns across 7 bases. The CDR3 consists of 14 residues. Germline CDR1 reads LNHDA; CDR2 reads SQIVND (reference sequence). V dropped 0 bases and J dropped 6; count of bases not matched to a gene: 4. CDR3 nucleotides: TGTGCCAGTAGTATAGAGACAGGGACGAATGGCTACACCTTC. Translated, it gives CASSIETGTNGYTF.

V gene TRBV12-3 or TRBV12-4 combines with J gene TRBJ2-3; 9 bases map to TRBD2. This CDR3 has 15 amino acids. V lost 3 bases to trimming and J lost 6 bases; unmatched junction nucleotides: 7. CDR3 in DNA: TGTGCCAGCAGTTTCGGGCGGGGGGGGGGGGATACGCAGTATTTT. It codes for CASSFGRGGGDTQYF.